A single sample is the source of the 25 T cell receptor beta chains below, sequenced in a study of blood T cell repertoires in COVID-19. The table came from immunoSEQ multiplex PCR; TCRdb's copy has only in-frame clones and leaves some out. The sample records 250,000 to 350,000 clones, about 90% being singletons. The sample taken for sequencing was peripheral blood. These TCRs come from a woman aged 25-40 years with COVID-19, enrolled during active disease.

The V call is TRBV10-3, the J call TRBJ1-4; 12 bases map to TRBD1. This CDR3 is built from 14 residues. Germline CDR1 and CDR2: ENHRY and SYGVKD. V lost 2 bases, J lost 8 bases, and 0 bases stayed unmatched. CDR3: CAISEGTGGEKLFF. As DNA, the CDR3 is TGTGCCATCAGTGAGGGGACAGGGGGCGAAAAACTGTTTTTT.

V gene TRBV7-9 combines with J gene TRBJ2-1, with 10 bases aligning to TRBD2. CDR3 size: 14 residues. Germline CDR1 reads SEHNR; CDR2 reads FQNEAQ (reference sequence). The ends lost 4 bases at V and 4 bases at J; junction bases unmatched: 1. CDR3 sequence: CASSSLAGYNEQFF. In DNA form, the CDR3 reads TGTGCCAGCAGCTCACTAGCGGGGTACAATGAGCAGTTCTTC.

The chain uses TRBV4-2 and TRBJ1-6; D is unresolved. The CDR3 sequence is 14 residues long. V dropped 0 bases and J dropped 7 bases, with 7 bases sitting between them. CDR1 LGHNA and CDR2 YNFKEQ come from the germline V gene. The CDR3 region is CASSQDFRNSPLHF. CDR3 nucleotide sequence: TGTGCCAGCAGCCAAGATTTCCGGAATTCACCCCTCCACTTT.

The chain joins TRBV5-8 to TRBJ1-5; TRBD1 might be the D (6 bases). CDR1 SGHTS and CDR2 YDEGEE come from the germline V gene. V was clipped by 3 bases and J by 2 bases, with 15 bases between them. There are 16 residues in the CDR3. DNA for the CDR3: TGTGCCAGCAGCTGGAGGGGGGGAGGCGGCAATCAGCCCCAGCATTTT. As protein: CASSWRGGGGNQPQHF.

The gene calls are TRBV28 and TRBJ1-2; no clear D gene. The V gene lost 10 bases and the J gene lost 0 bases, with 9 bases spanning the gap. This CDR3 is 12 amino acids long. Germline V gene lookup returns CDR1 MDHEN and CDR2 SYDVKM. DNA for the CDR3: TGTGCCACACGAACACCTAACTATGGCTACACCTTC. Its protein is CATRTPNYGYTF.

This chain joins TRBV5-4 and TRBJ1-6; D might be TRBD1 (5 bases). The V and J ends lost 1 base and 3 bases respectively, with 8 bases between them. The CDR3 is made up of 15 amino acids. Germline CDR1 SGHNT, CDR2 YYREEE (reference sequence). Here the CDR3 reads CASSLPGGYNSPLHF. CDR3 nucleotide sequence: TGTGCCAGCAGCTTGCCCGGGGGCTATAATTCACCCCTCCACTTT.

This clone was seen ten or more times. This chain links TRBV11-2 with TRBJ2-1; 8 bases map to TRBD2. V gave up 8 bases and J gave up 0 bases; unmatched junction bases: 6. CDR1 SGHAT and CDR2 FQNNGV come from the germline V gene. CDR3 length equals 15 residues. The CDR3 bases are TGTGCCAGCTCAGTTAGCGGGAACTCCTACAATGAGCAGTTCTTC. Its translation: CASSVSGNSYNEQFF.

The chain employs TRBV18 and TRBJ1-5; D is undetermined. The CDR3 spans 14 residues. CDR1 is KGHSH and CDR2 is LQKENI in the germline V gene. V lost 5 bases, J lost 0 bases, and 8 bases lay in between. The CDR3 loop is CASSAGNSNQPQHF. The CDR3 nucleotides read TGTGCCAGCTCAGCAGGAAATAGCAATCAGCCCCAGCATTTT.

The chain has TRBV7-2 and TRBJ1-4; D may be TRBD1 (6 bases). Trimming removed 5 bases at V and 4 bases at J, with 8 bases between. The CDR3 extends over 13 amino acids. CDR1 is SGHTA and CDR2 is FQGNSA in the germline V gene. The CDR3 sequence is CASSRDNNEKLFF. In DNA form, the CDR3 reads TGTGCCAGCAGCAGGGACAATAATGAAAAACTGTTTTTT.

This chain connects TRBV5-6 to TRBJ2-3, with 8 bases matching TRBD1. V was pared by 4 bases and J by 9 bases, with 7 bases of the junction left unmatched. The CDR3 is 13 residues long. Germline V gene lookup returns CDR1 SGHDT and CDR2 YYEEEE. The CDR3 DNA reads as TGTGCCAGCAGCCAGGACAGGGCTCGGACGCAGTATTTT. Amino acid sequence: CASSQDRARTQYF.

J is TRBJ2-5 and V is TRBV3-1 (or the pseudogene TRBV3-2); TRBD2 matches at 8 bases. The CDR3 has 17 residues. Germline trimming cut 3 bases from V and 1 base from J; bases unmatched to any gene: 10. The germline gives CDR1 LGHDT, CDR2 YNNKEL (reference sequence). The CDR3 DNA reads as TGTGCCAGCAGCCACGGGCTAGCGGGCACCCTCCAAGAGACCCAGTACTTC. Translated: CASSHGLAGTLQETQYF.

The sample holds a few counts of this clone. The chain joins TRBV28 to TRBJ2-3, with 12 bases fitting TRBD2. This CDR3 is built from 17 residues. Trimming removed 3 bases from V and 6 bases from J; junction bases left unmatched: 10. Germline V gene data show CDR1 as MDHEN and CDR2 as SYDVKM. The CDR3 nucleotides read TGTGCCAGCAGTTTGGGGACTAGCGGGTCCATCACTGATACGCAGTATTTT. This codes for CASSLGTSGSITDTQYF.

This chain uses TRBV9 with TRBJ2-1, with TRBD2 as a possible D gene (5 bases). CDR3 length equals 16 residues. Germline CDR1 and CDR2: SGDLS and YYNGEE. V dropped 3 bases and J dropped 0 bases, with 13 bases sitting between them. CDR3 sequence reads: CASSERLASSYNEQFF. The CDR3 DNA is TGTGCCAGCAGCGAACGGCTAGCTAGCTCCTACAATGAGCAGTTCTTC. The variable domain in full, with the rest retrieved from reference TRBV9 and TRBJ2-1, is DSGVTQTPKHLITATGQRVTLRCSPRSGDLSVYWYQQSLDQGLQFLIQYYNGEERAKGNILERFSAQQFPDLHSELNLSSLELGDSALYFCASSERLASSYNEQFFGPGTRLTVL.

The chain joins TRBV27 to TRBJ1-2, with 9 bases identical to TRBD1. CDR3 length equals 15 residues. Germline V gene sequence: CDR1 MNHEY, CDR2 SMNVEV (reference sequence). V lost 5 bases, J lost 8 bases, and 12 bases stayed unmatched. The CDR3 DNA reads TGTGCCAGCAGTCCCTCGGACAGGGGCCCGCGGGGCTACACCTTC. It encodes CASSPSDRGPRGYTF.

The V and J genes are TRBV4-3 and TRBJ1-3; D gene unclear. Per germline, CDR1 LGHNA and CDR2 YSLEER. V was shortened by 0 bases and J by 1 base, with 13 bases between the two germline ends. The CDR3 is 17 amino acids. CDR3 nucleotides: TGCGCCAGCAGCCAAGAAGCACCCGGGGAGTCTGGAAACACCATATATTTT. It encodes CASSQEAPGESGNTIYF.

J is TRBJ2-2 and V is TRBV5-1; 7 bases are a match to TRBD2. The CDR3 runs to 20 residues. V dropped 4 bases and J dropped 0; count of bases not matched to a gene: 18. Germline V gene data show CDR1 as SGHRS and CDR2 as YFSETQ. CDR3 DNA sequence: TGCGCCAGCAGCCTGGCGGGCTATCGCGGGAGAGAATCGAACACCGGGGAGCTGTTTTTT. Translated, it gives CASSLAGYRGRESNTGELFF.

The chain combines TRBV16 with TRBJ2-1; 7 bases align to TRBD1. The CDR3 is 14 amino acids. V gave up 4 bases and J gave up 10 bases; unmatched junction bases: 10. Germline V CDR1 and CDR2: KGHSY, FQNENV. CDR3 in DNA: TGTGCCAGCAGCCTAGGTAACAGGGGTTACGAGCAGTTCTTC. As protein: CASSLGNRGYEQFF. The whole variable domain, filled in from reference TRBV16 and TRBJ2-1, reads GEEVAQTPKHLVRGEGQKAKLYCAPIKGHSYVFWYQQVLKNEFKFLISFQNENVFDETGMPKERFSAKCLPNSPCSLEIQATKLEDSAVYFCASSLGNRGYEQFFGPGTRLTVL.

This chain connects TRBV10-2 to TRBJ2-5, with 7 nucleotides matching TRBD2. CDR1 and CDR2 from the germline V gene are WSHSY and SAAADI. V lost 0 bases and J lost 1; bases outside the gene matches: 2. The CDR3 runs 15 residues. The chain's CDR3 is CASSESGGTQETQYF. DNA of the CDR3: TGCGCCAGCAGTGAGTCGGGAGGGACCCAAGAGACCCAGTACTTC.

The rearrangement uses TRBV4-1 and TRBJ1-1, with TRBD1 matching 7 bases. V dropped 4 bases and J dropped 4; count of bases not matched to a gene: 6. The germline V gene has CDR1 MGHRA and CDR2 YSYEKL. This CDR3 spans 14 amino acids. The CDR3 DNA is TGCGCCAGCAGCCCGACAGGGCTCGGCACTGAAGCTTTCTTT. Translation: CASSPTGLGTEAFF.

The rearrangement uses TRBV19 and TRBJ1-5; D might be TRBD1 (5 bases). V shed 4 bases and J shed 5 bases, with 9 bases lying between them. Germline CDR1 reads LNHDA; CDR2 reads SQIVND (reference sequence). CDR3 length: 13 residues. CDR3 region: CASSTAGHQPQHF. CDR3 sequence (DNA): TGTGCCAGTAGTACGGCAGGGCATCAGCCCCAGCATTTT. Looking up the rest from reference TRBV19 and TRBJ1-5 gives the full variable domain: DGGITQSPKYLFRKEGQNVTLSCEQNLNHDAMYWYRQDPGQGLRLIYYSQIVNDFQKGDIAEGYSVSREKKESFPLTVTSAQKNPTAFYLCASSTAGHQPQHFGDGTRLSIL.

The genes are TRBV24-1 and TRBJ2-2; D not certain. The CDR3 runs to 15 residues. From germline, CDR1 is KGHDR and CDR2 SFDVKD. Trimming cost V 5 bases and J 6 bases, with 15 bases left between them. As DNA, the CDR3 is TGTGCCACCAGTGCCTTGACTGCGAATGCCGGGGAGCTGTTTTTT. Translated, it gives CATSALTANAGELFF.

The chain links TRBV19 to TRBJ2-7, with 7 nucleotides matching TRBD1. In germline, CDR1 is LNHDA, CDR2 SQIVND (reference sequence). Trimming cost V 5 bases and J 6 bases; bases outside gene matches: 7. The CDR3 runs to 13 residues. In nucleotides, the CDR3 is TGTGCCAGTAGTGAGCAAAACAGGGGCGAGCAGTACTTC. Translated, it gives CASSEQNRGEQYF.

The genes are TRBV11-3 and TRBJ2-2; TRBD2 matches 7 bases. Germline CDR1 SGHNT, CDR2 YENEEA. V was clipped by 5 bases and J by 5 bases; unmatched bases: 5. CDR3 size: 14 residues. CDR3 bases: TGTGCCAGCAGCCGGACTAGAGGGACCGGGGAGCTGTTTTTT. Translation: CASSRTRGTGELFF.

The rearrangement joins TRBV11-2 to TRBJ1-1; 7 nucleotides align to TRBD1. From germline, CDR1 is SGHAT and CDR2 FQNNGV. The V and J ends lost 1 base and 4 bases, in that order; junction bases with no gene match: 3. This CDR3 is 14 amino acids long. CDR3 coding DNA: TGTGCCAGCAGCTTAGTGAGGACAGGCACTGAAGCTTTCTTT. Protein product: CASSLVRTGTEAFF. The full variable domain, its missing parts supplied by reference TRBV11-2 and TRBJ1-1, is EAGVAQSPRYKIIEKRQSVAFWCNPISGHATLYWYQQILGQGPKLLIQFQNNGVVDDSQLPKDRFSAERLKGVDSTLKIQPAKLEDSAVYLCASSLVRTGTEAFFGQGTRLTVV.

The chain joins TRBV3-1 (or the pseudogene TRBV3-2) to TRBJ2-2; TRBD2 aligns across 10 bases. The CDR3 extends over 16 amino acids. The trim removed 6 bases at V and 4 bases at J, leaving 8 bases unmatched. From germline, CDR1 is LGHDT and CDR2 YNNKEL (reference sequence). CDR3 sequence: CASRHTGTSVTGELFF. As DNA, the CDR3 is TGTGCCAGCAGACACACCGGGACTAGCGTCACCGGGGAGCTGTTTTTT.